This T cell receptor beta chain was sequenced in a study of identical twins. Unique molecular identifiers were in the cDNA, with template-switch universal primer binding. Each CDR3 protein is one row after TCRdb ran MiXCR on the 5' RACE reads. The sample includes hundreds of thousands of distinct CDR3 sequences, roughly 13% of them seen just once. CDR3 length: 13 amino acids. Looked up from germline, CDR1 is SGHDT and CDR2 is YYEEEE. V lost 4 bases, J lost 5 bases, and 12 bases lay in between. Broader study findings: Analyses based on zero insertions could be partly confounded by invariant MAIT and iNKT cells. Twin pairs had excess sharing that was weaker in beta out-of-frame sequences.

With respect to this clonotype: Antigen unknown.

This TCR came from a woman aged 18-29 years in good health. The sample was memory (CD45RO+) T cells sorted from blood. This chain joins TRBV5-6 and TRBJ2-5, with D maybe TRBD2 (6 bases). The CDR3, as DNA: TGTGCCAGCAGCGCGGGACCCGGGGAGACCCAGTACTTC. As protein: CASSAGPGETQYF.